The 8 T cell receptor beta chains presented below share a single source sample, sequenced in a study of blood T cell repertoires in COVID-19. Sequencing was performed with immunoSEQ multiplex PCR; in TCRdb, only in-frame clones are kept and a portion is missing. Of 200,000 to 250,000 clones listed, 82% are singletons. Sample: peripheral blood. The source is a woman at least 80 years old with acute or convalescent COVID-19.

The rearrangement joins TRBV27 to TRBJ1-1, with TRBD1 as a possible D gene (5 bases). This CDR3 comprises 14 residues. Trimming removed 0 bases from V and 8 bases from J, with 13 bases in between. CDR1 MNHEY and CDR2 SMNVEV come from the germline V gene (reference sequence). The CDR3 loop is CASSLSPGGSEAFF. Written as DNA, the CDR3 is TGTGCCAGCAGTTTATCGCCTGGGGGGTCAGAAGCTTTCTTT.

The chain recombines TRBV3-1 (or the pseudogene TRBV3-2) with TRBJ2-2, with D possibly matching TRBD2 (7 bases). This CDR3 is built from 16 residues. The germline V gene encodes CDR1 LGHDT and CDR2 YNNKEL (reference sequence). Trimming took 2 bases from V and 0 from J, leaving 10 bases between them. CDR3 residues: CASSQPGGANTGELFF. The CDR3 coding sequence is TGTGCCAGCAGCCAACCGGGGGGCGCGAACACCGGGGAGCTGTTTTTT.

CDR3 in amino acids: CASSLQSGGNGETQYF. Written as DNA, the CDR3 is TGTGCCAGCAGCCTTCAAAGCGGGGGGAATGGGGAGACCCAGTACTTC. This chain connects TRBV7-2 to TRBJ2-5; 9 bases align to TRBD2. Germline assignment: CDR1 SGHTA and CDR2 FQGNSA. V shed 5 bases and J 5 bases; nucleotides not matched to a gene: 12. The CDR3 has 16 amino acids.

The rearrangement links TRBV5-1 to TRBJ1-4, with 9 bases fitting TRBD1. Unmatched junction bases numbered 3, after V lost 5 bases and J lost 4 bases. CDR1 SGHRS and CDR2 YFSETQ come from the germline V gene. There are 14 residues in the CDR3. CDR3 in DNA: TGCGCCAGCAGTCGGGGACAGGGTAATGAAAAACTGTTTTTT. Amino acid sequence: CASSRGQGNEKLFF.

This rearrangement joins TRBV2 to TRBJ1-2; no definite D call. Germline lookup yields CDR1 SNHLY and CDR2 FYNNEI. Trimming cost V 3 bases and J 2 bases, with 13 bases left between them. This CDR3 is built from 15 residues. Here the CDR3 reads CASSEGGPLNYGYTF. CDR3 DNA sequence: TGTGCCAGCAGTGAGGGTGGGCCCCTAAACTATGGCTACACCTTC.

The V call is TRBV6-5, the J call TRBJ1-2, with 8 bases identical to TRBD1. The CDR3 length is 15 residues. CDR1 MNHEY and CDR2 SVGAGI come from the germline V gene. The V gene end was trimmed by 4 bases and the J gene end by 8 bases; junction bases not matched to a gene: 12. The CDR3 DNA sequence: TGTGCCAGCAGTTTCCTCCTTACAGGGGGGTACGGCTACACCTTC. Translation gives CASSFLLTGGYGYTF.

The chain combines TRBV7-8 with TRBJ1-3, with D maybe TRBD1 (5 bases). Trimming took off 5 bases at V and 4 bases at J, with 18 bases between the two ends. The CDR3 has 16 residues. Germline CDR1 and CDR2: SGHVS and FQNEAQ. CDR3 region: CASSQMTAGTGNTIYF. CDR3 DNA: TGTGCCAGCAGCCAAATGACAGCTGGTACGGGAAACACCATATATTTT. Full variable domain (outside the CDR3, taken from reference TRBV7-8 and TRBJ1-3): GAGVSQSPRYKVAKRGQDVALRCDPISGHVSLFWYQQALGQGPEFLTYFQNEAQLDKSGLPSDRFFAERPEGSVSTLKIQRTQQEDSAVYLCASSQMTAGTGNTIYFGEGSWLTVV.

This chain joins TRBV6-4 and TRBJ2-1, with 7 nucleotides matching TRBD1. This CDR3 contains 17 residues. Germline trimming cut 4 bases from V and 0 bases from J; bases unmatched to any gene: 9. CDR1 and CDR2 (germline): MRHNA, SNTAGT. DNA of the CDR3: TGTGCCAGCAGTGCCCGGCCAGGGGGAAGCTCCTACAATGAGCAGTTCTTC. This translates into CASSARPGGSSYNEQFF.